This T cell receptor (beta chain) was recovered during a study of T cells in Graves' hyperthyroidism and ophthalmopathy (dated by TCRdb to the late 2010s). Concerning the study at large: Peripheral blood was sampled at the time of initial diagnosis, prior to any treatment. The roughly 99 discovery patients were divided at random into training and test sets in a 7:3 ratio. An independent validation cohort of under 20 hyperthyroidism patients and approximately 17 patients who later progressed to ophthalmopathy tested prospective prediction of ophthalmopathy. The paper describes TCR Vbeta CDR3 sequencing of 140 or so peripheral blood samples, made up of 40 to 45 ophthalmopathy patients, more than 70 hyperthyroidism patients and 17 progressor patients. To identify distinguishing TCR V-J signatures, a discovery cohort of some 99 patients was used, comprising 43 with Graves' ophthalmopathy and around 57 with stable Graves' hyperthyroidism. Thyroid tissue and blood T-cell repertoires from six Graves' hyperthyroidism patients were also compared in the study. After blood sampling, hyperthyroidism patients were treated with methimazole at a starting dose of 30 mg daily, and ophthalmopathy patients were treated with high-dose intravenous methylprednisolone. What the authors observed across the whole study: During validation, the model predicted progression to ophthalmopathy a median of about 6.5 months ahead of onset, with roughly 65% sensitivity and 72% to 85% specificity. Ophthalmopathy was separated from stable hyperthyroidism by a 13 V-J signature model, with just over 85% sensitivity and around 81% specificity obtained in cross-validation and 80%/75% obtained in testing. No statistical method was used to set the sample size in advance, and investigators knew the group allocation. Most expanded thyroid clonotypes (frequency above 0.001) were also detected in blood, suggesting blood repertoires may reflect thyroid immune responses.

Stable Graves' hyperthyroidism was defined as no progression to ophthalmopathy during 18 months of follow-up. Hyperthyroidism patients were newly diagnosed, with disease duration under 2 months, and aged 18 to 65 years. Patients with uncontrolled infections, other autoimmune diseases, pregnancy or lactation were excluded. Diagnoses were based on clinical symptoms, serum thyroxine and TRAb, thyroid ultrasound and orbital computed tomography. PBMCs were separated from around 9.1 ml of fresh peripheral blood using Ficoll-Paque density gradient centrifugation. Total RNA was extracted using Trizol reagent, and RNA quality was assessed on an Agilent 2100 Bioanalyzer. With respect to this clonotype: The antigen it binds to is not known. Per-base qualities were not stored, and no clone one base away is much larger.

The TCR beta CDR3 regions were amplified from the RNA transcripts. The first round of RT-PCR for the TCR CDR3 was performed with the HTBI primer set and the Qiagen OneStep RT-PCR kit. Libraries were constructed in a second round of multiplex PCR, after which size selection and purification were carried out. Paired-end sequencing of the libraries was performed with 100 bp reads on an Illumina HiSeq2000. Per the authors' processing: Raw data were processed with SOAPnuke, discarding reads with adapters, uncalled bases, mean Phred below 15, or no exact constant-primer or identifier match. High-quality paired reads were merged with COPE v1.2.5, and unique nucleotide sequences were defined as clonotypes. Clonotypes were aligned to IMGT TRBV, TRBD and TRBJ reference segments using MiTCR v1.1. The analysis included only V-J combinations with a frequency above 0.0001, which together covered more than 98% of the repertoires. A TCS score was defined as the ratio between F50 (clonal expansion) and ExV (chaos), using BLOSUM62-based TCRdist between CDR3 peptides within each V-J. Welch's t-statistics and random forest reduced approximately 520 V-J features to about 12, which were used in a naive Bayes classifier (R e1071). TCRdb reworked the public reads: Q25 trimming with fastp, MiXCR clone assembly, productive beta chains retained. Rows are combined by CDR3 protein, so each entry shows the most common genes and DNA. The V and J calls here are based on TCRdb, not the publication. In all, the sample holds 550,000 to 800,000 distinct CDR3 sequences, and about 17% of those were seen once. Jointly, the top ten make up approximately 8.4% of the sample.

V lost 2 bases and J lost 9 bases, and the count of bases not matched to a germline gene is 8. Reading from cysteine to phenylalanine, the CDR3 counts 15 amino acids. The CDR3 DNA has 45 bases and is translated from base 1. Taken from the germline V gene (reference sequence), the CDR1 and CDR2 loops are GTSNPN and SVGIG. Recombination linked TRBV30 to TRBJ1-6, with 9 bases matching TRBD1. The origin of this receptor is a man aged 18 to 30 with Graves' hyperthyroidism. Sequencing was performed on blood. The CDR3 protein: CAWSYRGQGSSPLHF. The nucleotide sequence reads TGTGCCTGGAGTTATCGTGGACAGGGGTCTTCACCCCTCCACTTT.